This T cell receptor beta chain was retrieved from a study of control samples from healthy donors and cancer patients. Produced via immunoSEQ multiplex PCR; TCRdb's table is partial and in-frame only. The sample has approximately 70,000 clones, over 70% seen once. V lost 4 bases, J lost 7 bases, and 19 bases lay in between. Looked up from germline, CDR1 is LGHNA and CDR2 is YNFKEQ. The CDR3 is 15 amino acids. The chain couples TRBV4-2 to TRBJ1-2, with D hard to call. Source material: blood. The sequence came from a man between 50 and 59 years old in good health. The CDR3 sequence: CASSPMRSGEGGYTF. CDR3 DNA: TGTGCCAGCAGCCCCATGAGGTCTGGGGAGGGTGGCTACACCTTC.